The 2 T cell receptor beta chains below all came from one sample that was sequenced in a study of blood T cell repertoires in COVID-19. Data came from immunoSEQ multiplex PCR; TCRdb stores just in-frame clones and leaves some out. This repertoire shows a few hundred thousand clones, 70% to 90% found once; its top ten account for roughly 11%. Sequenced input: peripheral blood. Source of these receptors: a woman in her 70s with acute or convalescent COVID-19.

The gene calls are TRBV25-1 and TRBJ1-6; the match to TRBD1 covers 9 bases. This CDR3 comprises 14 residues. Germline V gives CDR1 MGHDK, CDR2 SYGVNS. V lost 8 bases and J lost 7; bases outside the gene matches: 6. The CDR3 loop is CASLRTGDNSPLHF. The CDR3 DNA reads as TGTGCCAGCCTCAGGACAGGGGACAATTCACCCCTCCACTTT.

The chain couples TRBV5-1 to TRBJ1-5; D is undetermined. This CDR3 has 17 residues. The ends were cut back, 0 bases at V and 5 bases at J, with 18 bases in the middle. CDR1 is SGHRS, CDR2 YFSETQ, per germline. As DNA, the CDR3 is TGCGCCAGCAGCTTGGGAGACACCTCCTTCGCTTATCAGCCCCAGCATTTT. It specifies CASSLGDTSFAYQPQHF.